This T cell receptor (beta chain) was captured in a study of radiation and T cells in renal cell carcinoma. Findings and caveats of the study: Baseline intratumoral clonotype presence is unknown without pretreatment biopsies.

Time point meaning: blood 2 weeks post-SBRT. Treatment defined: 15 Gy SBRT to primary tumor, nephrectomy 4 weeks later. Serial blood draws occurred at baseline and 2 and 4 weeks post-SBRT. The patient's renal cell carcinoma had clear cell pathology. The assay was immunoSEQ multiplex PCR, and TCRdb's table has in-frame clones only and misses some. This sample has tens of thousands of clones, with about 86% found just once. On this clone itself: No antigen is known for it. The junction differs from germline at one of its ends, possibly a read error.

Germline V gene sequence: CDR1 KGHSH, CDR2 LQKENI. The CDR3 has 15 residues. Source: blood, taken from a patient whose treatment included radiotherapy and nephrectomy. The receptor's source is a woman in her 50s with renal cell carcinoma. The V gene is TRBV18, the J gene TRBJ1-1, with a tentative D call TRBD1 (5 bases). This chain's CDR3 is CASSPSGRQNPEAFF. Here the CDR3 DNA reads TGTGCCAGCTCACCGAGCGGCCGACAGAACCCTGAAGCTTTCTTT. Full variable domain (rest looked up from reference TRBV18 and TRBJ1-1): NAGVMQNPRHLVRRRGQEARLRCSPMKGHSHVYWYRQLPEEGLKFMVYLQKENIIDESGMPKERFSAEFPKEGPSILRIQQVVRGDSAAYFCASSPSGRQNPEAFFGQGTRLTVV.